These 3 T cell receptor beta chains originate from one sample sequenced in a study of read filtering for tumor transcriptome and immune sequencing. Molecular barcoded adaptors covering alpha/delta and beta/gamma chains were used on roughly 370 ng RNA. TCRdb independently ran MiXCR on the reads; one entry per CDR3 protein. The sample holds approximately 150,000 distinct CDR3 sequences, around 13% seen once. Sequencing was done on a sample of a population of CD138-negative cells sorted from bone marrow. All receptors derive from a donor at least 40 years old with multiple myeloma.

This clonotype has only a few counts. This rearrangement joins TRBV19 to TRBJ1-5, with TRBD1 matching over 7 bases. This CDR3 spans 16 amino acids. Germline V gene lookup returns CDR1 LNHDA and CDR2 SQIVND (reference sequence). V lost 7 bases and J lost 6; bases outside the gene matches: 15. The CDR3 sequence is CASKGERQGSSQPQHF. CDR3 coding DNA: TGTGCCAGTAAGGGGGAAAGACAGGGATCAAGTCAGCCCCAGCATTTT.

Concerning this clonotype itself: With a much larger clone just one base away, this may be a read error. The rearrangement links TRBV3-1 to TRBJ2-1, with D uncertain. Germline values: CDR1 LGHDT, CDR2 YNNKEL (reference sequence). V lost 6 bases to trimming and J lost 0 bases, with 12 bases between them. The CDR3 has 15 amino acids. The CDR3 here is CASSFSEVSYNEQFF. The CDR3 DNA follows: TGTGCCAGCAGTTTCAGCGAGGTCTCCTACAATGAGCAGTTCTTC.

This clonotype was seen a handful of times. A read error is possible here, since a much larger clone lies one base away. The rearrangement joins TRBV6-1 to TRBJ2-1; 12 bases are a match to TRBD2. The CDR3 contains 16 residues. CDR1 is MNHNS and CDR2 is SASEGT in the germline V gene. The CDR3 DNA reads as TGTGCCGGCAGTTACTCGCTAGCGGGAGGGAACAATGAGCAGTTCTTC. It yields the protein CAGSYSLAGGNNEQFF.